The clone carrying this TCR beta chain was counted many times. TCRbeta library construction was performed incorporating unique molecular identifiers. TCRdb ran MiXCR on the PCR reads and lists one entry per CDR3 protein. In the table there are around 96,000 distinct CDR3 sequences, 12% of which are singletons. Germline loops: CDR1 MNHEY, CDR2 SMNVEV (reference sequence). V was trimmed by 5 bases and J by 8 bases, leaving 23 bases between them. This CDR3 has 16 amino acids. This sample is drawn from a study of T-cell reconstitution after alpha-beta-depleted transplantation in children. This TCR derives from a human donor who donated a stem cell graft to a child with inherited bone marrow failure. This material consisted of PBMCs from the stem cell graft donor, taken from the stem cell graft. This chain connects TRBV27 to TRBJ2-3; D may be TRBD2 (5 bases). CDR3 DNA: TGTGCCAGCAGTGTCGAGCGGAGTAACCGGAGGAGTACGCAGTATTTT. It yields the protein CASSVERSNRRSTQYF.